Sequencing of this T cell receptor beta chain was carried out in a study of Ad26.COV2.S vaccination and SARS-CoV-2 variants. Background on the study: Ad26.COV2.S given intramuscularly, once or twice 56 days apart.

Profiled with immunoSEQ multiplex PCR; TCRdb holds only in-frame clones, not every one. In the table there are hundreds of thousands of clones, about nine tenths of which are singletons. Findings of the study overall: Comparable non-spike TCR breadth was observed in vaccine and placebo recipients. Possible underestimation of total T cell responses by the TCR breadth and depth analyses was noted.

This CDR3 contains 14 residues. CDR1 MNHEY and CDR2 SMNVEV come from the germline V gene (reference sequence). The V gene end was trimmed by 7 bases and the J gene end by 6 bases; junction bases not matched to a gene: 6. Notes on this clone: No antigen is known for it.

This sample's treatment: about 20 received Ad26.COV2.S at low or high dose, single or two shots; several received placebo; per-sample allocation not given. Sampling was done on day 63 after the first vaccine or placebo injection. This TCR came from a person between 18 and 65 years old who received the Ad26.COV2.S COVID-19 vaccine or a placebo. The chain recombines TRBV27 with TRBJ2-1; TRBD1 matches at 10 bases. This sample comprised peripheral blood, obtained in a trial of Ad26.COV2.S vaccine versus placebo. The CDR3 region is CASTGTGVLNEQFF. The DNA for the CDR3 is TGTGCCAGCACAGGGACAGGGGTTCTCAATGAGCAGTTCTTC.